The rows below give T cell receptor beta chains drawn from one sample of a study of CD8 T cells in ankylosing spondylitis. Using its own MiXCR run on the 5' RACE reads, TCRdb lists one record per CDR3 protein. The sample consists of roughly 400,000 distinct CDR3 sequences, 20% to 25% of them appearing once. Material for sequencing was blood, either unsorted or a sorted T cell fraction (not recorded which). All receptors derive from a male donor with ankylosing spondylitis. Both conserved end residues are part of each CDR3. D genes are given only for firm matches. Clone size is stated in some rows and not others, as once, few, many or a class when expanded.

j_gene	v_gene	abundance	d_gene	CDR3nt	CDR3aa
TRBJ2-2	TRBV6-5	.	TRBD1	TGTGCCAGCAGTTACACACCGGACAGGCGCACCGGGGAGCTGTTTTTT	CASSYTPDRRTGELFF
TRBJ2-2	TRBV28	few	TRBD1	TGTGCCACCGACAGGGGGGACACCGGGGAGCTGTTTTTT	CATDRGDTGELFF
TRBJ2-7	TRBV12-3/TRBV12-4	many	TRBD2	TGTGCCAGCAGTTTGTCTAGCGGGAGCCACGAGCAGTACTTC	CASSLSSGSHEQYF
TRBJ2-7	TRBV5-6	.	TRBD1	TGTGCCAGCGGCGCCGGGACAGGGGGCTTCCTCTACGAGCAGTACTTC	CASGAGTGGFLYEQYF
TRBJ1-5	TRBV12-3/TRBV12-4	.	TRBD1	TGTGCCAGCAGTTTAATGGGGACAGGGGGCCCTCGGCCCATTCAGCCCCAGCATTTT	CASSLMGTGGPRPIQPQHF
TRBJ2-5	TRBV6-5	.	.	TGTGCCAGCAGTCACCTGACAAGAGACCTCCAAGAGACCCAGTACTTC	CASSHLTRDLQETQYF
TRBJ1-4	TRBV3-1	.	.	TGTGCCAGCAGCCAAGGAACGTGGGGAGGTAATGAAAAACTGTTTTTT	CASSQGTWGGNEKLFF
TRBJ2-2	TRBV7-3	.	TRBD1	TGTGCCAGCAGCATAACCGGGACAGCCAGCACCGGGGAGCTGTTTTTT	CASSITGTASTGELFF
TRBJ2-2	TRBV20-1	.	.	TGCAGTGTACGCAGAGAGGGCACCGGGGAGCTGTTTTTT	CSVRREGTGELFF
TRBJ2-5	TRBV2	few	.	TGTGCCAGCAGCGCACCTTTTACAGAGACCCAGTACTTC	CASSAPFTETQYF
TRBJ2-5	TRBV7-9	.	.	TGTGCCAGCAGCTACTTAGGACTTACCCAAGAGACCCAGTACTTC	CASSYLGLTQETQYF